The clone carrying this T cell receptor (beta chain) was observed many times. Its antigen is currently unknown. This sample is drawn from a study of regulatory T cells in long-lasting Graves disease. Study-wide results and limits: Having only a small sample size may have limited accuracy. There were preferences for TRBV28, TRBJ1-2 and TRBJ2-5 in persistent disease.

Documented time point: persistent/refractory GD, antithyroid drugs over 5 years with positive TRAb. RNA extracted from PBMCs served as the sequencing template. The collection involved drawing approximately 9.9 milliliters of peripheral blood into EDTA tubes. Construction of TCR beta libraries relied on iRepertoire HTBI primers and on Arm-PCR targeting CDR3 regions. TCRdb recomputed calls from the multiplex PCR reads with MiXCR, one row per CDR3 protein. The sample lists roughly 500,000 distinct CDR3 sequences, approximately 22% occurring once. V shed 5 bases and J shed 4 bases, with 24 bases lying between them. CDR1 is MDHEN and CDR2 is SYDVKM in the germline V gene. This CDR3 contains 17 residues.

The sequence was collected from a female donor with Graves disease. The V call is TRBV28, the J call TRBJ2-7; D tentatively fits TRBD1 or TRBD2 (6 bases each). This specimen was peripheral blood mononuclear cells (PBMCs), taken when the disease was refractory, from a patient treated with antithyroid drugs. CDR3: CASSLEGHRQDLYEQYF. The CDR3 DNA follows: TGTGCCAGCAGTCTGGAGGGACACCGACAAGATTTGTACGAGCAGTACTTC.